What follows are 24 T cell receptor beta chains derived from one specimen sequenced in a study of cytomegalovirus exposure and HLA in healthy donors. The PCR had 60 Vbeta and 13 Jbeta primers. Sequenced by immunoSEQ multiplex PCR; TCRdb stores in-frame clones only, minus some. The sample has roughly 200,000 clones; approximately 77% are singletons. Sequencing input: PBMCs. The source is a man aged 40-55 years in good health and CMV-seropositive.

The V and J genes are TRBV14 and TRBJ2-1, with D uncertain. The CDR3 has 16 amino acids. CDR1 is SGHDN and CDR2 is FVKESK in the germline V gene. The V and J ends lost 1 base and 0 bases respectively, with 10 bases between them. CDR3 nucleotide sequence: TGTGCCAGCAGCCAAGCCGGTCGTTTCTCCTACAATGAGCAGTTCTTC. The encoded protein is CASSQAGRFSYNEQFF. Full variable domain (missing parts from reference TRBV14 and TRBJ2-1): EAGVTQFPSHSVIEKGQTVTLRCDPISGHDNLYWYRRVMGKEIKFLLHFVKESKQDESGMPNNRFLAERTGGTYSTLKVQPAELEDSGVYFCASSQAGRFSYNEQFFGPGTRLTVL.

The genes are TRBV21-1 and TRBJ2-3; the table's D call of TRBD2 was not tested on the DNA. TRBV21-1 is designated a pseudogene. The length of the CDR3 is 17 residues. This CDR3 reads CASSNRGSGNRTDTQYF. CDR3 DNA: TGTGCCAGCAGCAATCGGGGTAGCGGGAATAGGACAGATACGCAGTATTTT.

This sequence joins TRBV15 and TRBJ2-7; 8 nucleotides line up with TRBD2. The V gene's germline CDR1 is LNHNV and CDR2 YYDKDF (reference sequence). This CDR3 comprises 16 residues. Trimming cost V 0 bases and J 5 bases; bases outside gene matches: 9. The CDR3 loop reads CATSRDTFGGGNEQYF. CDR3 DNA: TGTGCCACCAGCAGAGATACCTTCGGCGGGGGGAACGAGCAGTACTTC.

The CDR3, as DNA: TGTGCCAGCAGGGACAGTGCAGTGTTCTCGTACGAGCAGTACTTC. Translation gives CASRDSAVFSYEQYF. The V and J genes are TRBV6-1 and TRBJ2-7, with a possible D match to TRBD1 (6 bases). The length of the CDR3 is 15 residues. V was cut by 6 bases and J by 4 bases, with 19 bases left in between. Germline CDR1 MNHNS, CDR2 SASEGT.

This sequence joins TRBV6-5 and TRBJ2-1, with D tentatively TRBD2 (6 bases). CDR3 length: 12 residues. CDR1 and CDR2 from the germline V gene are MNHEY and SVGAGI. V was clipped by 7 bases and J by 8 bases, with 12 bases between them. CDR3 residues: CASTSPGDEQFF. The CDR3 region has the DNA TGTGCCAGCACCTCCCCGGGGGATGAGCAGTTCTTC.

This chain uses TRBV4-1 with TRBJ2-5, with 11 bases identical to TRBD1. The CDR3 covers 15 residues. Germline V gene lookup returns CDR1 MGHRA and CDR2 YSYEKL. The ends lost 0 bases at V and 7 bases at J; junction bases unmatched: 4. The CDR3 coding sequence is TGCGCCAGCAGCCAAGACGGGACAGGGGGAGGGACCCAGTACTTC. Residues: CASSQDGTGGGTQYF.

This chain connects TRBV18 to TRBJ2-5; D is unresolved. Germline lookup yields CDR1 KGHSH and CDR2 LQKENI. This CDR3 is 13 amino acids long. With 2 bases removed from V and 5 bases from J, the gap between germline ends came to 9 bases. CDR3 residues: CASSPTNFETQYF. CDR3 nucleotides: TGTGCCAGCTCACCAACTAACTTTGAGACCCAGTACTTC.

The V call is TRBV30, the J call TRBJ2-7; D might be TRBD2 (7 bases). The CDR3 has 12 residues. Germline lookup yields CDR1 GTSNPN and CDR2 SVGIG (reference sequence). With 3 bases removed from V and 6 bases from J, the gap between germline ends came to 12 bases. DNA for the CDR3: TGTGCCTGGAGACCGGGGGGCGCCGAGCAGTACTTC. Translated, it gives CAWRPGGAEQYF.

This chain joins TRBV27 and TRBJ2-7; possible D gene TRBD2, 5 bases. Germline CDR1 is MNHEY and CDR2 is SMNVEV (reference sequence). The length of the CDR3 is 14 residues. Deletions cut 4 bases from V and 3 bases from J, with 13 bases between. The DNA of the CDR3 is TGTGCCAGCAGTTACCGGAGAGGGAACTACGAGCAGTACTTC. Translated, it gives CASSYRRGNYEQYF.

The genes are TRBV19 and TRBJ2-5; TRBD1 aligns across 9 bases. J was trimmed by 4 bases and V by 0 bases; bases with no gene match: 6. The CDR3 has 16 residues. Germline V gene sequence: CDR1 LNHDA, CDR2 SQIVND (reference sequence). CDR3 nucleotide sequence: TGTGCCAGTAGTATAGATCTCGGGACAGGGATAGAGACCCAGTACTTC. It is translated as CASSIDLGTGIETQYF. The variable domain in full, with the rest retrieved from reference TRBV19 and TRBJ2-5, is DGGITQSPKYLFRKEGQNVTLSCEQNLNHDAMYWYRQDPGQGLRLIYYSQIVNDFQKGDIAEGYSVSREKKESFPLTVTSAQKNPTAFYLCASSIDLGTGIETQYFGPGTRLLVL.

J is TRBJ1-2 and V is TRBV7-9; D is possibly TRBD1 (5 bases). In germline, CDR1 is SEHNR, CDR2 FQNEAQ (reference sequence). The CDR3 has 14 amino acids. V was cut by 1 base and J by 2 bases, with 8 bases left in between. This CDR3 is CASSLVRANYGYTF. The CDR3 DNA reads as TGTGCCAGCAGCTTAGTCAGGGCGAACTATGGCTACACCTTC.

Comment on this clone: Being one base from a much bigger clone, this may be a read error. The chain recombines TRBV5-4 with TRBJ1-2, with D maybe TRBD1 (5 bases). Deletions cut 0 bases from V and 2 bases from J, with 5 bases between. The germline gives CDR1 SGHNT, CDR2 YYREEE (reference sequence). The CDR3 length is 13 residues. The CDR3 is CASSLGQNYGYTF. The CDR3 DNA is TGTGCCAGCAGCTTGGGACAGAACTATGGCTACACCTTC.

J is TRBJ2-7 and V is TRBV30; D is perhaps TRBD1 (6 bases). The CDR3 is 12 amino acids. V lost 5 bases and J lost 2, with 10 bases in between. Germline CDR1 GTSNPN, CDR2 SVGIG (reference sequence). CDR3 region: CAWGQHPYEQYF. The CDR3 nucleotides are TGTGCCTGGGGACAGCATCCCTACGAGCAGTACTTC. The whole variable domain, remainder taken from reference TRBV30 and TRBJ2-7, is SQTIHQWPATLVQPVGSPLSLECTVEGTSNPNLYWYRQAAGRGLQLLFYSVGIGQISSEVPQNLSASRPQDRQFILSSKKLLLSDSGFYLCAWGQHPYEQYFGPGTRLTVT.

V is TRBV5-1 and J is TRBJ2-3; 7 nucleotides line up with TRBD2. This CDR3 is 16 amino acids long. The germline V gene has CDR1 SGHRS and CDR2 YFSETQ. V lost 0 bases to trimming and J lost 4 bases; unmatched junction nucleotides: 8. CDR3 in DNA: TGCGCCAGCAGCTTGGCCGGGCGGGAGTACGCAGATACGCAGTATTTT. Translation gives CASSLAGREYADTQYF.

Only one count was recorded for this clone. At one end, the junction sequence differs from germline, possibly due to a read error. The chain is built from TRBV5-6 and TRBJ1-2; D perhaps matches TRBD1 (5 bases). Per the germline V gene, CDR1 is SGHDT and CDR2 is YYEEEE. The CDR3 has 15 amino acids. The CDR3 sequence: CASSRSAGVDYSYTF. In nucleotides, the CDR3 is TGTGCCAGCAGCCGTTCGGCGGGGGTTGACTATAGCTACACCTTC.

This sequence joins TRBV5-1 and TRBJ1-1, with 8 bases aligning to TRBD1. V dropped 4 bases and J dropped 3; count of bases not matched to a gene: 8. There are 15 residues in the CDR3. From germline, CDR1 is SGHRS and CDR2 YFSETQ. The CDR3 region has the DNA TGCGCCAGCAGCACCTGGACAGGGAAGGACACTGAAGCTTTCTTT. This codes for CASSTWTGKDTEAFF.

This clone turned up a few times. The chain joins TRBV5-1 to TRBJ2-5; D might be TRBD2 (5 bases). The CDR3 has 14 amino acids. In germline, CDR1 is SGHRS, CDR2 YFSETQ. V was pared by 0 bases and J by 6 bases, with 12 bases between. The CDR3 protein is CASSLGWGEKTQYF. The CDR3 DNA follows: TGCGCCAGCAGCTTGGGGTGGGGAGAGAAGACCCAGTACTTC. Using reference TRBV5-1 and TRBJ2-5 for the parts outside the CDR3, the full variable domain is KAGVTQTPRYLIKTRGQQVTLSCSPISGHRSVSWYQQTPGQGLQFLFEYFSETQRNKGNFPGRFSGRQFSNSRSEMNVSTLELGDSALYLCASSLGWGEKTQYFGPGTRLLVL.

This clone was counted only a few times. The rearrangement joins TRBV6-5 to TRBJ2-7; 7 bases fit TRBD1. CDR3 length: 14 amino acids. V trimming: 2 bases; J trimming: 5 bases; junction bases outside the gene matches: 6. From germline, CDR1 is MNHEY and CDR2 SVGAGI. The DNA of the CDR3 is TGTGCCAGCAGTTACACTCGGCAGGGGGACGAGCAGTACTTC. Translating it yields CASSYTRQGDEQYF.

V and J are TRBV18 and TRBJ2-1, with 14 bases that match TRBD2. Germline V gene data show CDR1 as KGHSH and CDR2 as LQKENI. The CDR3 loop spans 16 amino acids. V was pared by 3 bases and J by 7 bases, with 5 bases of the junction left unmatched. The CDR3 sequence: CASSPSTSGRGNEQFF. The CDR3 region has the DNA TGTGCCAGCTCACCGTCGACTAGCGGGAGGGGTAATGAGCAGTTCTTC.

The chain uses TRBV6-6 and TRBJ2-7, with TRBD2 as a possible D gene (5 bases). CDR1 is MNHNY and CDR2 is SVGAGI in the germline V gene (reference sequence). The CDR3 is made up of 13 amino acids. Trimming stripped 1 base from V and 3 bases from J, with 7 bases between. The CDR3 loop reads CASSYLGGYEQYF. The CDR3 DNA reads as TGTGCCAGCAGTTACTTAGGAGGCTACGAGCAGTACTTC.

The chain is built from TRBV5-6 and TRBJ2-7; 8 bases match TRBD1. The CDR3 contains 15 residues. V dropped 3 bases and J dropped 2; count of bases not matched to a gene: 7. Germline V lookup: CDR1 SGHDT, CDR2 YYEEEE. CDR3 DNA sequence: TGTGCCAGCAGCTATGGGACAGGAGCTCCCTACGAGCAGTACTTC. Residues: CASSYGTGAPYEQYF.

The chain uses TRBV6-5 and TRBJ1-2, with TRBD1 matching 10 bases. The CDR3 length is 13 residues. From germline, CDR1 is MNHEY and CDR2 SVGAGI. The V and J ends lost 5 bases and 7 bases, in that order; junction bases with no gene match: 4. The CDR3 nucleotides read TGTGCCAGCAGTCGACAGGGGGCAAGTGGCTACACCTTC. Translating gives CASSRQGASGYTF.

V usage is TRBV28 and J usage is TRBJ1-1, with 11 bases that match TRBD1. There are 16 residues in the CDR3. The junction had 8 bases not matched to a gene; V was cut back by 5 bases and J by 3 bases. Germline values: CDR1 MDHEN, CDR2 SYDVKM. CDR3 protein: CASSGQGARRYTEAFF. In nucleotides, the CDR3 is TGTGCCAGCAGTGGACAGGGGGCTAGGAGGTACACTGAAGCTTTCTTT.

The chain uses TRBV5-6 and TRBJ1-6, with TRBD1 as a possible D gene (6 bases). Germline values: CDR1 SGHDT, CDR2 YYEEEE. Trimming shortened V by 0 bases and J by 6 bases, and 7 bases separated the two germline ends. The CDR3 consists of 14 residues. Here the CDR3 DNA reads TGTGCCAGCAGCTTGGAACAGGGTAATTCACCCCTCCACTTT. Its translation is CASSLEQGNSPLHF.